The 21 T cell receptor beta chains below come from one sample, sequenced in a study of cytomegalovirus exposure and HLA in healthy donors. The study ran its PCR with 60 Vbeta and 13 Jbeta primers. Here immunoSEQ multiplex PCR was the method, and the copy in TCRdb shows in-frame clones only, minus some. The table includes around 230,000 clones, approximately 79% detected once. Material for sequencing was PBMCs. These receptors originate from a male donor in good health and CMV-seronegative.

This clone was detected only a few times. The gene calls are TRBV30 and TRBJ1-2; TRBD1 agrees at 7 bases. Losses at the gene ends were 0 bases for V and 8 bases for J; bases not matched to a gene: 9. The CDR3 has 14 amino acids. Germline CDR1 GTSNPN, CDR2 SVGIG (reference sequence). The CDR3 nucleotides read TGTGCCTGGAGTGTACGGGAGGGGGCGGAAGGCTACACCTTC. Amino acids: CAWSVREGAEGYTF.

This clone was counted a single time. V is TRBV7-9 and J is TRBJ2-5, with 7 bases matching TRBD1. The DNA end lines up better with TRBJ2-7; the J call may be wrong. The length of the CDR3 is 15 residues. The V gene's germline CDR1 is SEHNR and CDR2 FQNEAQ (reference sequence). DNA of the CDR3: TGTGCCAGCAGGAATGACAGGGCTGGCTCCTACGAGCAGTACTTC. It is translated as CASRNDRAGSYEQYF.

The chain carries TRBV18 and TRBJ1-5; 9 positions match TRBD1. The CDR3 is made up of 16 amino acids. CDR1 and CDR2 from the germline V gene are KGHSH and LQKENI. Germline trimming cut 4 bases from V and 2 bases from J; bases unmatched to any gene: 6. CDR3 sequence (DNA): TGTGCCAGCTCACTGCGACAGGGGGACGGCAATCAGCCCCAGCATTTT. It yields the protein CASSLRQGDGNQPQHF. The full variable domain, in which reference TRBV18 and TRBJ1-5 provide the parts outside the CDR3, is NAGVMQNPRHLVRRRGQEARLRCSPMKGHSHVYWYRQLPEEGLKFMVYLQKENIIDESGMPKERFSAEFPKEGPSILRIQQVVRGDSAAYFCASSLRQGDGNQPQHFGDGTRLSIL.

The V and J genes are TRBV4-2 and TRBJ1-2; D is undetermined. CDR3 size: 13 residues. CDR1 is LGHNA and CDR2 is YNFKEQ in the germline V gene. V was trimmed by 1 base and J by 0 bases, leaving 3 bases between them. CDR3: CASSQGPNYGYTF. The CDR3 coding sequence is TGTGCCAGCAGCCAAGGGCCTAACTATGGCTACACCTTC.

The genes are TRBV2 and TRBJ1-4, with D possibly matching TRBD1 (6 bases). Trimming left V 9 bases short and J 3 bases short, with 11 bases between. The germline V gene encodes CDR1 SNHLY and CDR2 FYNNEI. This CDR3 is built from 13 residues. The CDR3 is CASTGLPNEKLFF. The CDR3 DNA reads TGTGCCAGTACAGGGTTGCCTAATGAAAAACTGTTTTTT.

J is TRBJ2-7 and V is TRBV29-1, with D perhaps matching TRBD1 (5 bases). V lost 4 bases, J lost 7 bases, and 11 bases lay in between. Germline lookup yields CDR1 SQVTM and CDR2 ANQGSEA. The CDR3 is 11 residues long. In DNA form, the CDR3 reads TGCAGCGTTGTCAGGGTCAGGGAGCAGTACTTC. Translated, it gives CSVVRVREQYF.

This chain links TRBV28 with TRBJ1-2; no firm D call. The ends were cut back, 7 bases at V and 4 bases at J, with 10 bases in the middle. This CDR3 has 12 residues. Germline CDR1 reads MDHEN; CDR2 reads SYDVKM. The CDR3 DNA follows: TGTGCCAGCACCCAGGATTTCTATGGCTACACCTTC. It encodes CASTQDFYGYTF.

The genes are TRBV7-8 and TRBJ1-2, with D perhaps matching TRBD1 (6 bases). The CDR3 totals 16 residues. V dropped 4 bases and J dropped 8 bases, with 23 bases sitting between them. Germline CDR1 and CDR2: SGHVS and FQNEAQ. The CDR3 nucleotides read TGTGCCAGCAGCTCAAGACTCTCACAGGGTTCGAGGGGCTACACCTTC. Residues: CASSSRLSQGSRGYTF. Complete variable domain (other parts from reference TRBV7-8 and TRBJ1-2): GAGVSQSPRYKVAKRGQDVALRCDPISGHVSLFWYQQALGQGPEFLTYFQNEAQLDKSGLPSDRFFAERPEGSVSTLKIQRTQQEDSAVYLCASSSRLSQGSRGYTFGSGTRLTVV.

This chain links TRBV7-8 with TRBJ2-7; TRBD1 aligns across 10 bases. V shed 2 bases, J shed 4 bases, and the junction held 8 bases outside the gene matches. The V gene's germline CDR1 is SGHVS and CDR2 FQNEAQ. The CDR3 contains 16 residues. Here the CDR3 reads CASSLRGTGDLYEQYF. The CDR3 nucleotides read TGTGCCAGCAGCTTAAGGGGGACAGGGGATCTATACGAGCAGTACTTC.

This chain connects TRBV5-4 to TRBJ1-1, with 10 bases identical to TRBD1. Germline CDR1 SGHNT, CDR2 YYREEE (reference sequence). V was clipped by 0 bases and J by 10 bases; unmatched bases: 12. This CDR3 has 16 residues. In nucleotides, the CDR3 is TGTGCCAGCAGCTTGGCCGGGACAGGGGCCCCTTTCCGAGCTTTCTTT. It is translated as CASSLAGTGAPFRAFF.

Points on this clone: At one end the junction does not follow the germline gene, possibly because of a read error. The CDR3 region has the DNA TGTGCCAGCAGCCCACTGGGAGACGCAATCTTC. It translates to CASSPLGDAIF. This chain uses TRBV7-2 with TRBJ2-7; TRBD2 is a possible D gene (5 bases). This CDR3 has 11 residues. Germline lookup yields CDR1 SGHTA and CDR2 FQGNSA. The variable domain in full, completed from reference TRBV7-2 and TRBJ2-7, reads GAGVSQSPSNKVTEKGKDVELRCDPISGHTALYWYRQSLGQGLEFLIYFQGNSAPDKSGLPSDRFSAERTGGSVSTLTIQRTQQEDSAVYLCASSPLGDAIFGPGTRLTVT.

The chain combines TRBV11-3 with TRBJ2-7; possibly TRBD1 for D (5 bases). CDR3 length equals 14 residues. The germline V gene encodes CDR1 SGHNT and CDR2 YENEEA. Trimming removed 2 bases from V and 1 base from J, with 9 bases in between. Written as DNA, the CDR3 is TGTGCCAGCAGCTTAACAGGACGGTCCTACGAGCAGTACTTC. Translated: CASSLTGRSYEQYF.

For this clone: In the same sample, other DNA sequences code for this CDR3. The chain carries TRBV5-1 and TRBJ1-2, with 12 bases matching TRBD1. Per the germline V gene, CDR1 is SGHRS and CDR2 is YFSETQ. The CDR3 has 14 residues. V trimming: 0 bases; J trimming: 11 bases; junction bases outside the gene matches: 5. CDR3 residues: CASSLAGTGGGYTF. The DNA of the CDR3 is TGCGCCAGCAGCTTGGCCGGGACAGGGGGCGGATACACCTTC. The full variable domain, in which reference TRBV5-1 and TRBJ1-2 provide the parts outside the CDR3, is KAGVTQTPRYLIKTRGQQVTLSCSPISGHRSVSWYQQTPGQGLQFLFEYFSETQRNKGNFPGRFSGRQFSNSRSEMNVSTLELGDSALYLCASSLAGTGGGYTFGSGTRLTVV.

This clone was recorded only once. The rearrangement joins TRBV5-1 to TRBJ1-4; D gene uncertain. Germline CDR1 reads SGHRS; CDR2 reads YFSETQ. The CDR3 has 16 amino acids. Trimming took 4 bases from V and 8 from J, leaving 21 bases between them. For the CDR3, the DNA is TGCGCCAGCAGCCCCCCGAAAGTAGGCAGAGGCGAAAAACTGTTTTTT. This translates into CASSPPKVGRGEKLFF.

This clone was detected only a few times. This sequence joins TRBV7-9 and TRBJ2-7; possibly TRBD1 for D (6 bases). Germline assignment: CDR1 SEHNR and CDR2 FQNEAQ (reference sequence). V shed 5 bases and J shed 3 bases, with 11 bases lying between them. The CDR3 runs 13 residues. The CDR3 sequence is CASSGQILYEQYF. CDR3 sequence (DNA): TGTGCCAGCAGCGGACAGATCCTCTACGAGCAGTACTTC.

CDR3 in amino acids: CASSQGTGILSYEQYF. CDR3 nucleotides: TGTGCCAGCAGCCAAGGGACAGGGATATTATCCTACGAGCAGTACTTC. The chain has TRBV7-6 and TRBJ2-7, with 9 bases lining up with TRBD1. V dropped 5 bases and J dropped 1; count of bases not matched to a gene: 9. Germline CDR1 SGHVS, CDR2 FNYEAQ. The CDR3 runs to 16 residues. The full variable domain, its missing parts supplied by reference TRBV7-6 and TRBJ2-7, is GAGVSQSPRYKVTKRGQDVALRCDPISGHVSLYWYRQALGQGPEFLTYFNYEAQQDKSGLPNDRFSAERPEGSISTLTIQRTEQRDSAMYRCASSQGTGILSYEQYFGPGTRLTVT.

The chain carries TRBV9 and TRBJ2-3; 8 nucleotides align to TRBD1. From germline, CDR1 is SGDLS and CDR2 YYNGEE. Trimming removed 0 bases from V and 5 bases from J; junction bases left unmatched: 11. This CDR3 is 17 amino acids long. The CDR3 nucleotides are TGTGCCAGCAGCGTAGATCCGGGGCAGGGGGCGGGAGATACGCAGTATTTT. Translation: CASSVDPGQGAGDTQYF.

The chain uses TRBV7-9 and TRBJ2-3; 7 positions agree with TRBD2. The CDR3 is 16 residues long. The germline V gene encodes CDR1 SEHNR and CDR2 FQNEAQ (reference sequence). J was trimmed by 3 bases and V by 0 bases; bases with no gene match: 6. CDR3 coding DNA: TGTGCCAGCAGCTTAGCGATGGCGGGAGCAACAGATACGCAGTATTTT. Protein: CASSLAMAGATDTQYF.

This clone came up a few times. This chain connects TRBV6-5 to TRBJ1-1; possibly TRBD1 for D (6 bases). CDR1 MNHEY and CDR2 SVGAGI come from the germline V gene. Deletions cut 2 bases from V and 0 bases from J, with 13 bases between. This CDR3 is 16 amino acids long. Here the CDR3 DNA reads TGTGCCAGCAGTTACCCGAGAGGGGGGGTGAACACTGAAGCTTTCTTT. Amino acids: CASSYPRGGVNTEAFF.

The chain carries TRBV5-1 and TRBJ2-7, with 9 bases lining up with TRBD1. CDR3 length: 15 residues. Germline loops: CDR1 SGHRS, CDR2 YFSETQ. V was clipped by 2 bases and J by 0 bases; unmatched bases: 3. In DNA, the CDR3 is TGCGCCAGCAGCTTACAGGGGGCCTTCTCCTACGAGCAGTACTTC. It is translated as CASSLQGAFSYEQYF. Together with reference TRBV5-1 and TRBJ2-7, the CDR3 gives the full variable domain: KAGVTQTPRYLIKTRGQQVTLSCSPISGHRSVSWYQQTPGQGLQFLFEYFSETQRNKGNFPGRFSGRQFSNSRSEMNVSTLELGDSALYLCASSLQGAFSYEQYFGPGTRLTVT.

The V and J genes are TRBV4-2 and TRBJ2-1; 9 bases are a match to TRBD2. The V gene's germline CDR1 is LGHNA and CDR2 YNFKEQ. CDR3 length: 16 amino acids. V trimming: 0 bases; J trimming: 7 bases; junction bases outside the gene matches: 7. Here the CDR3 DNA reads TGTGCCAGCAGCCAAGATTTTAGCGGGGGTAGGAATGAGCAGTTCTTC. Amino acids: CASSQDFSGGRNEQFF.